The sequence of this T cell receptor (beta chain) was determined in a study of vaccination and CD4 T cells after COVID-19. Treatment described: approximately 9-day PBMC culture with coronavirus spike peptide pools or control peptides (ViraFEST assay). Those CD4+ T cells from the unexposed donor predate the COVID-19 pandemic (2011-2018). Negative selection recovered the CD4+ T cells once they had spent approximately nine days in culture. Remarks on this clonotype: Its antigen remains unknown.

The Oncomine TCR Beta short-read assay generated sequence data from the DNA of cultured CD4+ T cells. After culture, CD4+ T cells served as the source for genomic DNA extraction. TCRdb reanalysed the PCR reads using MiXCR and keeps one entry per CDR3 protein. This table has more than 6,000 distinct CDR3 sequences, around 35% appearing once. The receptor comes from a human donor in good health. The sequencing input was CD4+ T cells from blood, cultured in vitro.

This CDR3 is CASSRGAGNTIYF. In DNA form, the CDR3 reads TGTGCCAGTAGCCGAGGGGCTGGAAACACCATATATTTT. This chain links TRBV19 with TRBJ1-3; D possibly corresponds to TRBD1 (5 bases). The CDR3 is 13 amino acids. In germline, CDR1 is LNHDA, CDR2 SQIVND (reference sequence). The germline V and J ends were trimmed by 6 bases and 2 bases, with 8 bases remaining between them.